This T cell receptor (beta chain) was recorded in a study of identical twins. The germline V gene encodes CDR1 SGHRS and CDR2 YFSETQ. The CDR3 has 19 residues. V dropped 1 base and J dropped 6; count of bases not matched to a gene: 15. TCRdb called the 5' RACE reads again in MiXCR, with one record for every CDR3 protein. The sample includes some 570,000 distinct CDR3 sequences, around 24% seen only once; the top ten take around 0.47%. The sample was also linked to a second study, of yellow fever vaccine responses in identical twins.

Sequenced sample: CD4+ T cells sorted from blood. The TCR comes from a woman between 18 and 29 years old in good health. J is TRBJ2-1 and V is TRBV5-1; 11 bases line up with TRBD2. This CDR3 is CASSLSRLAGISPTNEQFF. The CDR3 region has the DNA TGCGCCAGCAGCTTGTCTAGACTAGCGGGGATCTCCCCTACCAATGAGCAGTTCTTC. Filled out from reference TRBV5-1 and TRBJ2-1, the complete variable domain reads KAGVTQTPRYLIKTRGQQVTLSCSPISGHRSVSWYQQTPGQGLQFLFEYFSETQRNKGNFPGRFSGRQFSNSRSEMNVSTLELGDSALYLCASSLSRLAGISPTNEQFFGPGTRLTVL.